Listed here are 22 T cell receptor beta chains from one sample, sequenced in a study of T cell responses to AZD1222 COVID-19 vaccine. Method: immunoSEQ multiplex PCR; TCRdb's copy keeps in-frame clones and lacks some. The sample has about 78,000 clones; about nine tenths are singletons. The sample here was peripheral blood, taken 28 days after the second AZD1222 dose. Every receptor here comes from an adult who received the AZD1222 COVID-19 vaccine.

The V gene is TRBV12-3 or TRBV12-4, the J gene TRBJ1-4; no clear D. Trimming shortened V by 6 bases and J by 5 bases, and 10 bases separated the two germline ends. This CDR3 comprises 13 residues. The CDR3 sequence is CASRIGLNEKLFF. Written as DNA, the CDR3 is TGTGCCAGCAGGATCGGATTAAATGAAAAACTGTTTTTT.

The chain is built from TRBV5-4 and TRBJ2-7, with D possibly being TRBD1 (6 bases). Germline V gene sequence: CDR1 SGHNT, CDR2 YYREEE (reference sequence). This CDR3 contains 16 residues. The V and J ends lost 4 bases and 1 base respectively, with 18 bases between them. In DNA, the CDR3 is TGTGCCAGCAGCACACAGAACAGGGTAGGATCCTACGAGCAGTACTTC. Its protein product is CASSTQNRVGSYEQYF.

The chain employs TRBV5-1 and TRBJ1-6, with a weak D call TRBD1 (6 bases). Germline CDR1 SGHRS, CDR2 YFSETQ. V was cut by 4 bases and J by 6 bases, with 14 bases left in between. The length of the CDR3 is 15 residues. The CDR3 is CASSPPGGLNSPLHF. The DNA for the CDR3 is TGCGCCAGCAGCCCGCCGGGGGGGCTTAATTCACCCCTCCACTTT.

The CDR3 spells CASSPRVSGDEQYF. In nucleotides, the CDR3 is TGCGCCAGCAGCCCCAGAGTATCAGGGGACGAGCAGTACTTC. The chain has TRBV5-1 and TRBJ2-7; D might be TRBD1 (6 bases). With 4 bases removed from V and 5 bases from J, the gap between germline ends came to 16 bases. CDR3 length equals 14 residues. The germline gives CDR1 SGHRS, CDR2 YFSETQ.

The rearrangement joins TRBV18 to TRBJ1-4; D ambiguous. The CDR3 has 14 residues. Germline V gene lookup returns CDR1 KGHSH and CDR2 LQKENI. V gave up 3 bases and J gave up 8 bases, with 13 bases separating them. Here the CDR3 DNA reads TGTGCCAGCTCACCTCGACCCGGAGGGGAAAAACTGTTTTTT. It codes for CASSPRPGGEKLFF.

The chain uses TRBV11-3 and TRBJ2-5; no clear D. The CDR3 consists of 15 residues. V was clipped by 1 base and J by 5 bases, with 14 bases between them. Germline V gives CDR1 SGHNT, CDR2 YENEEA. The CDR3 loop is CASSLGASKEETQYF. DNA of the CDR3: TGTGCCAGCAGCTTAGGGGCCAGTAAGGAGGAGACCCAGTACTTC.

CDR3 sequence (DNA): TGTGCCAGCAGCTTAGAAGGGACAGGGGGCGCAAACTATGGCTACACCTTC. This codes for CASSLEGTGGANYGYTF. The rearrangement links TRBV7-3 to TRBJ1-2; TRBD1 matches 12 bases. The V gene end was trimmed by 2 bases and the J gene end by 2 bases; junction bases not matched to a gene: 6. The CDR3 runs 17 residues. Germline loops: CDR1 SGHTA, CDR2 FQGTGA.

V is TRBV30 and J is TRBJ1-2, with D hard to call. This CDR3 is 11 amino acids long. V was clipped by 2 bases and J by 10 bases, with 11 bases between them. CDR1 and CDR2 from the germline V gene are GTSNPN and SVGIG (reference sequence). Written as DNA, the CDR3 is TGTGCCTGGAGTCGCGAACAGTCCTACACCTTC. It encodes CAWSREQSYTF.

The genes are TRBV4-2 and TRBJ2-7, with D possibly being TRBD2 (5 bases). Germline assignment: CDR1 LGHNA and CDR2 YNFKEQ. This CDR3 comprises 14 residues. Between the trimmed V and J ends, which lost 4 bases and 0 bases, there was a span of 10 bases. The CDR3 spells CASSPRGISYEQYF. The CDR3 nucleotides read TGTGCCAGCAGCCCCCGAGGGATCTCCTACGAGCAGTACTTC.

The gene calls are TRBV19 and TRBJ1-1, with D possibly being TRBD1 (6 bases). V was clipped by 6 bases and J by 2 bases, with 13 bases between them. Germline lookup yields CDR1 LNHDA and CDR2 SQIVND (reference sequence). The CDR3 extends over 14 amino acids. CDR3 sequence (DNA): TGTGCCAGTAGCCCGGGACACCTCAACACTGAAGCTTTCTTT. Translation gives CASSPGHLNTEAFF.

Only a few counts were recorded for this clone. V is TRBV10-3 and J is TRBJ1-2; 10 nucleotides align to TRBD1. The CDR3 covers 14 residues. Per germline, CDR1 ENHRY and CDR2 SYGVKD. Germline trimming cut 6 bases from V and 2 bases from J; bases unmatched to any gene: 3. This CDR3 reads CAISEGQGNYGYTF. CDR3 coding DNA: TGTGCCATCAGCGAGGGACAGGGGAACTATGGCTACACCTTC.

The CDR3 here is CASSLGGFGYTF. The CDR3 region has the DNA TGTGCCAGCAGCTTAGGGGGCTTTGGCTACACCTTC. The chain joins TRBV5-6 to TRBJ1-2; 7 nucleotides line up with TRBD1. The CDR3 sequence is 12 residues long. CDR1 is SGHDT and CDR2 is YYEEEE in the germline V gene. J gave up 7 bases and V 2 bases, and 2 bases lay outside the gene matches. The full variable domain, its missing parts supplied by reference TRBV5-6 and TRBJ1-2, is DAGVTQSPTHLIKTRGQQVTLRCSPKSGHDTVSWYQQALGQGPQFIFQYYEEEERQRGNFPDRFSGHQFPNYSSELNVNALLLGDSALYLCASSLGGFGYTFGSGTRLTVV.

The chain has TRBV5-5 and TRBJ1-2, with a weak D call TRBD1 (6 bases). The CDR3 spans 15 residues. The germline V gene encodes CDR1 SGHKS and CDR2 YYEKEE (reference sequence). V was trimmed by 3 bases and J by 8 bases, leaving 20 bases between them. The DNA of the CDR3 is TGTGCCAGCAGCTCGACCTTACGGACAGAGTCGGGCTACACCTTC. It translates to CASSSTLRTESGYTF.

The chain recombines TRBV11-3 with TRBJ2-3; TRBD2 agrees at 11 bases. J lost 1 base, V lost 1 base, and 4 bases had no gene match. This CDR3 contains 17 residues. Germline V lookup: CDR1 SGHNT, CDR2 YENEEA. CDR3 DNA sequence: TGTGCCAGCAGCTTAGGGGGGGGACTAGCGGGCACAGATACGCAGTATTTT. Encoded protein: CASSLGGGLAGTDTQYF.

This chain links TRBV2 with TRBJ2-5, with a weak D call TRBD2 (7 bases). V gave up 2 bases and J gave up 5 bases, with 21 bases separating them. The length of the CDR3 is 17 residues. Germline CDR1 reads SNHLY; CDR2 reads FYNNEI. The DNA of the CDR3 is TGTGCCAGCAGTGAAATGAAGAGAGCAAAGGGGGGGGAGACCCAGTACTTC. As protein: CASSEMKRAKGGETQYF.

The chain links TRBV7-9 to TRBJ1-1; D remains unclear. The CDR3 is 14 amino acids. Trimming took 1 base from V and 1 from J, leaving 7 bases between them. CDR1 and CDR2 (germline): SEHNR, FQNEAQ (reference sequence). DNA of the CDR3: TGTGCCAGCAGCTTAGGGTCGGCGAACACTGAAGCTTTCTTT. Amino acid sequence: CASSLGSANTEAFF.

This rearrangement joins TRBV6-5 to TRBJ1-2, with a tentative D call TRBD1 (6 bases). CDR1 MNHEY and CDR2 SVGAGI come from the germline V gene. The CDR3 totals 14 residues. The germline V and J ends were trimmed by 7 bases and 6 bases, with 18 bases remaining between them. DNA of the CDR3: TGTGCCAGCAACCAGGGGCCGCAAGGAGATGGCTACACCTTC. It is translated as CASNQGPQGDGYTF.

CDR3 nucleotides: TGCGCCAGCAGCCATTTAGGCGGGTACAATGAGCAGTTCTTC. Its protein is CASSHLGGYNEQFF. J is TRBJ2-1 and V is TRBV4-3; D perhaps matches TRBD2 (5 bases). The CDR3 contains 14 residues. The germline V gene has CDR1 LGHNA and CDR2 YSLEER. V was clipped by 3 bases and J by 4 bases, with 10 bases between them.

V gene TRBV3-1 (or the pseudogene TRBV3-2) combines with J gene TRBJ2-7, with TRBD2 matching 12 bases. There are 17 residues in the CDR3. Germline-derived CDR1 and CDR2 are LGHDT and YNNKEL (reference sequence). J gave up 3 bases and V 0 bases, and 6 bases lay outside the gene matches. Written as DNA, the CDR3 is TGTGCCAGCAGCCAAGATTTAGGACTAGCGGGGTTCTACGAGCAGTACTTC. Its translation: CASSQDLGLAGFYEQYF.

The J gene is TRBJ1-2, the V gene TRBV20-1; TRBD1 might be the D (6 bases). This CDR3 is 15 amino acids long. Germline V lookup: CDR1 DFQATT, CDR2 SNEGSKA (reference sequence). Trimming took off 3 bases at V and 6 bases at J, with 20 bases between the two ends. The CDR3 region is CSASSLQGWNDGYTF. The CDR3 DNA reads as TGCAGTGCTAGTTCATTACAGGGTTGGAACGATGGCTACACCTTC.

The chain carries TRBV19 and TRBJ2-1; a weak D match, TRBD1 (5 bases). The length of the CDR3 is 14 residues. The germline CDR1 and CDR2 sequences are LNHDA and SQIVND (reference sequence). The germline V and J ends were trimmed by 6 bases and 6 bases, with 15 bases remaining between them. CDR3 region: CASRPLLGANEQFF. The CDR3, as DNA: TGTGCCAGTAGACCACTGTTAGGGGCCAATGAGCAGTTCTTC.

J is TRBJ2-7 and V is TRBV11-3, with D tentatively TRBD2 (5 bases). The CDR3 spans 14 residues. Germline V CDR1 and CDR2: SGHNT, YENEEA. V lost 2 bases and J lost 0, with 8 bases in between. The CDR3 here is CASSLRTSSYEQYF. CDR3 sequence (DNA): TGTGCCAGCAGCTTAAGGACTTCCTCCTACGAGCAGTACTTC.